The entry below gives a single T cell receptor (beta chain) sequence along with its context. Its antigen is still unknown. This entry is derived from a study of shared clonotypes between healthy human individuals. Trimming took 3 bases from V and 4 from J; bases not matched to a gene: 4. This CDR3 region has 14 residues. CDR1 and CDR2 from the germline V gene are SGHDT and YYEEEE. The input for sorted-subset replicate PCRs was around 210 ng DNA, tens of thousands of T cell genomes. Data came from immunoSEQ multiplex PCR; TCRdb stores just in-frame clones and leaves some out. This sample has over a million clones, with roughly 96% found just once. Study-level findings and limits: Since donors were few, the genetic and exposure-history diversity represented was limited.

This chain joins TRBV5-6 and TRBJ2-5; TRBD1 agrees at 9 bases. The sample was naive CD4+ T cells sorted from blood. This sample's subset: CD45RA+ positively selected. This sequence was found in a man aged 30 to 39 in good health. In nucleotides, the CDR3 is TGTGCCAGCAGCTCGGGGACAGGGAGAGAGACCCAGTACTTC. Residues: CASSSGTGRETQYF.